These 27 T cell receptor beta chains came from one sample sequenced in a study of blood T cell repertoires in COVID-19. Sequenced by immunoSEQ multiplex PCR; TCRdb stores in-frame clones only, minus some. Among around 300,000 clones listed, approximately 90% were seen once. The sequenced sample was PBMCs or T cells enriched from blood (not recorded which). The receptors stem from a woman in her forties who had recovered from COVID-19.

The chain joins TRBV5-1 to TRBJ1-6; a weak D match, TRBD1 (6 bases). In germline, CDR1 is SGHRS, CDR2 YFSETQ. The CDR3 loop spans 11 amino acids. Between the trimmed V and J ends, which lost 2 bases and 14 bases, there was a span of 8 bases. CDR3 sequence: CASSFQGTLHF. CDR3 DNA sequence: TGCGCCAGCAGCTTCCAGGGGACCCTCCACTTT. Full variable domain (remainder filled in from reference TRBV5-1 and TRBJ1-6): KAGVTQTPRYLIKTRGQQVTLSCSPISGHRSVSWYQQTPGQGLQFLFEYFSETQRNKGNFPGRFSGRQFSNSRSEMNVSTLELGDSALYLCASSFQGTLHFGNGTRLTVT.

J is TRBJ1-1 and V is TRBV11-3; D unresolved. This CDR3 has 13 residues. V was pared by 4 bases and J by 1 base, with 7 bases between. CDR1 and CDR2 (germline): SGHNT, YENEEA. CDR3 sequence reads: CASSYTQNTEAFF. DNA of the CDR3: TGTGCCAGCAGCTACACACAGAACACTGAAGCTTTCTTT.

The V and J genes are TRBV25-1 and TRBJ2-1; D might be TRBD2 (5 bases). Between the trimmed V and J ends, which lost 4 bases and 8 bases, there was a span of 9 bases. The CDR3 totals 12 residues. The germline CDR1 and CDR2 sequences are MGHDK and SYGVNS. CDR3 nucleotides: TGTGCCAGCAGTGTAAGCGGCGATGAGCAGTTCTTC. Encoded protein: CASSVSGDEQFF.

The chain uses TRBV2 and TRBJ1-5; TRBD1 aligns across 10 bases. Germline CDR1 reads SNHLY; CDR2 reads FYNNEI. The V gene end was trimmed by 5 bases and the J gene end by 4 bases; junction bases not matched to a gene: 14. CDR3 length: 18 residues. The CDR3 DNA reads TGTGCCAGCAGTCCGCGAAGAGGGACAGGGGCCATTAATCAGCCCCAGCATTTT. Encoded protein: CASSPRRGTGAINQPQHF.

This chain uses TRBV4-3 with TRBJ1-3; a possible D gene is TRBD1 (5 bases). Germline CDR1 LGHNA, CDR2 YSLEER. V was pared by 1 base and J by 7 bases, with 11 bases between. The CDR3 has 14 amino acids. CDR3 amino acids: CASSQVPGFNTIYF. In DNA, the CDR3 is TGCGCCAGCAGCCAAGTTCCAGGGTTTAACACCATATATTTT.

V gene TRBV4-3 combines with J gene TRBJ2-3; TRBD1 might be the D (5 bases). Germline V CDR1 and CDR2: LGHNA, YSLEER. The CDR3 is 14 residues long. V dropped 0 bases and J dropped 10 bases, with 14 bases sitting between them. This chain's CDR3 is CASSQDWGEYAQYF. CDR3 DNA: TGCGCCAGCAGCCAAGATTGGGGCGAGTATGCGCAGTATTTT.

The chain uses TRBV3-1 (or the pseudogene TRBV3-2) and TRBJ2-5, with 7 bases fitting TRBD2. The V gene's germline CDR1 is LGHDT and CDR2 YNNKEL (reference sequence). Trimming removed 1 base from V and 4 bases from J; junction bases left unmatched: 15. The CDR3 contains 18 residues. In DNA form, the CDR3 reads TGTGCCAGCAGCCAAGGGTTAGTTTTAGCGGGTATGGGAGAGACCCAGTACTTC. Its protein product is CASSQGLVLAGMGETQYF.

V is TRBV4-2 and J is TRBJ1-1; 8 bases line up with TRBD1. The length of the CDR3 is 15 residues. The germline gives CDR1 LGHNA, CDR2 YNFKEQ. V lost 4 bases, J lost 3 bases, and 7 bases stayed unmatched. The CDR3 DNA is TGTGCCAGCAGCCTTGAGACAGGGGCCGACACTGAAGCTTTCTTT. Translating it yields CASSLETGADTEAFF.

CDR3 protein: CATSTDQNNEKLFF. CDR3 sequence (DNA): TGTGCCACCAGCACAGACCAGAATAATGAAAAACTGTTTTTT. This chain links TRBV15 with TRBJ1-4; D is uncertain. There are 14 residues in the CDR3. Germline CDR1 and CDR2: LNHNV and YYDKDF (reference sequence). Trimming pared 4 bases from V and 4 bases from J, leaving 10 bases between.

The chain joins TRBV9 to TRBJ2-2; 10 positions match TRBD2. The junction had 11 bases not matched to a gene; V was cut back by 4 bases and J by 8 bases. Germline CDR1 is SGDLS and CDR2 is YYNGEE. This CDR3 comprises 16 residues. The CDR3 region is CASSSLAGEISGELFF. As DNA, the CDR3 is TGTGCCAGCAGCTCCCTAGCGGGAGAAATCTCTGGGGAGCTGTTTTTT.

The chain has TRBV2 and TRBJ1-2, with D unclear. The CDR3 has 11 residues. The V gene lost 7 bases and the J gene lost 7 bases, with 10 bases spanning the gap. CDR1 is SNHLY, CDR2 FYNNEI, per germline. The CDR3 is CASTVTRGYTF. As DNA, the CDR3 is TGTGCCAGCACGGTCACCCGTGGCTACACCTTC.

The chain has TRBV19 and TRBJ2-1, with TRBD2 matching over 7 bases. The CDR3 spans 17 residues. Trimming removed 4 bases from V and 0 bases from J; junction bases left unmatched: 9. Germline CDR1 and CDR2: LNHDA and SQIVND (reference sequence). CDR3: CASSRLAELSSYNEQFF. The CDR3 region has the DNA TGTGCCAGTAGTAGGCTAGCGGAATTGAGCTCCTACAATGAGCAGTTCTTC.

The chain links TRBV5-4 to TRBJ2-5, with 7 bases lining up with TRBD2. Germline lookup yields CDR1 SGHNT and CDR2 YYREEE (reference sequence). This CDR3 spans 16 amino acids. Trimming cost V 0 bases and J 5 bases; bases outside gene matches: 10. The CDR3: CASSLEIGLGGETQYF. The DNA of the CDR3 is TGTGCCAGCAGCTTGGAGATTGGGCTGGGGGGGGAGACCCAGTACTTC.

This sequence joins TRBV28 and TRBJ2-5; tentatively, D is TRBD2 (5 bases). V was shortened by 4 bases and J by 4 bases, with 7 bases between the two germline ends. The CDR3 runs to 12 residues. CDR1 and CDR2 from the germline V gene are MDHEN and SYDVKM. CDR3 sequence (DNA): TGTGCCAGCAGTTACGGACTAGAGACCCAGTACTTC. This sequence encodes CASSYGLETQYF.

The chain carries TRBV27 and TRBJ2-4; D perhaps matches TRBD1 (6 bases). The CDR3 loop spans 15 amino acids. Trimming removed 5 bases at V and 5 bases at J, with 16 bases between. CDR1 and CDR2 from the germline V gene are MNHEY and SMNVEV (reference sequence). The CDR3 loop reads CASSSLGAGENIQYF. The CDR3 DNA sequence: TGTGCCAGCAGTAGTTTAGGGGCAGGGGAAAACATTCAGTACTTC.

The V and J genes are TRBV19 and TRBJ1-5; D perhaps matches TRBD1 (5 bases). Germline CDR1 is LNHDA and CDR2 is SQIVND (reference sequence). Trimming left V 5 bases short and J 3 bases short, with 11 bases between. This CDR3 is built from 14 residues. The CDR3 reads CASSVQVANQPQHF. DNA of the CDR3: TGTGCCAGTAGTGTACAGGTGGCCAATCAGCCCCAGCATTTT.

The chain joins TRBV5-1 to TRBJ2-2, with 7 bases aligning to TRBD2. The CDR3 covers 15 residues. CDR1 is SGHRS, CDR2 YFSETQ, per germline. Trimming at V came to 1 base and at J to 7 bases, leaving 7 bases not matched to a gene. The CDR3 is CASSLLREVGGELFF. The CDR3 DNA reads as TGCGCCAGCAGCTTGTTACGGGAGGTAGGCGGGGAGCTGTTTTTT.

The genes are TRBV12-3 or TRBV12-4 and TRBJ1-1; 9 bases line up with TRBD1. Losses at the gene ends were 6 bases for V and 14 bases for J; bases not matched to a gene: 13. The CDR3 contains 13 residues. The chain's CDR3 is CASSSTGGSSAFF. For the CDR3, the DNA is TGTGCCAGCAGCTCCACAGGGGGCTCTTCAGCCTTCTTT.

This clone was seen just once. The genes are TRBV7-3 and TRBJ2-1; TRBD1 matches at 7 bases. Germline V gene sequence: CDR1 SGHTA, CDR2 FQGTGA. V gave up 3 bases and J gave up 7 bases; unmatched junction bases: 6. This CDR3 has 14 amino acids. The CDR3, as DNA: TGTGCCAGCAGCTTGGACAGGTTTGGGAATGAGCAGTTCTTC. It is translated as CASSLDRFGNEQFF.

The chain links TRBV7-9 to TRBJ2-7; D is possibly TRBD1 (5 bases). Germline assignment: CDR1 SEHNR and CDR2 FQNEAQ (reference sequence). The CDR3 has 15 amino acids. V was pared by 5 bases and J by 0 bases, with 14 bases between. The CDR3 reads CASSGRVMSSYEQYF. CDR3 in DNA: TGTGCCAGCAGCGGCAGGGTAATGAGCTCCTACGAGCAGTACTTC.

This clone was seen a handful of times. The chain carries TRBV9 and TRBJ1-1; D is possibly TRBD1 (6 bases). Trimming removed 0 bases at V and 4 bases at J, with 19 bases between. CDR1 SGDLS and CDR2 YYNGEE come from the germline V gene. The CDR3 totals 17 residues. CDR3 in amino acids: CASSVDTTGMGSTEAFF. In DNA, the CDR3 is TGTGCCAGCAGCGTAGACACCACAGGGATGGGTAGCACTGAAGCTTTCTTT.

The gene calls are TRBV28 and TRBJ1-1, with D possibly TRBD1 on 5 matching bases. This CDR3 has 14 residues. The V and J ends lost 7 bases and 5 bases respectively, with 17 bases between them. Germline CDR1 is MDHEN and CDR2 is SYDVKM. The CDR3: CASTPAGGKTEAFF. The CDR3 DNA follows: TGTGCCAGCACTCCAGCGGGGGGGAAAACTGAAGCTTTCTTT.

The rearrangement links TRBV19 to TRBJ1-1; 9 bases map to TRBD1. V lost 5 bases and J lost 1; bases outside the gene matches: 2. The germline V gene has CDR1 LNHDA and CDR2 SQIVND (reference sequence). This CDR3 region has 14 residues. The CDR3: CASSSTGGNTEAFF. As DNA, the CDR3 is TGTGCCAGTAGTTCGACAGGGGGGAACACTGAAGCTTTCTTT.

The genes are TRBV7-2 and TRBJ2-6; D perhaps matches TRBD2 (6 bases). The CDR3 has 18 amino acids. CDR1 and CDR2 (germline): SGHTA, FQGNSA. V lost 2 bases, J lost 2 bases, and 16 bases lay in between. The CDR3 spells CASSLQRDSVAGANVLTF. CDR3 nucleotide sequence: TGTGCCAGCAGCTTACAACGGGACTCGGTTGCTGGGGCCAACGTCCTGACTTTC.

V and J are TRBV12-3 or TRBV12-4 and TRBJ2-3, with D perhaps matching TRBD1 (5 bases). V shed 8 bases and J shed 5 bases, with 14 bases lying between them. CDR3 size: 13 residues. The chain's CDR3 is CASSDSDVDTQYF. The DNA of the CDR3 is TGTGCCAGCTCAGACAGCGACGTAGATACGCAGTATTTT.

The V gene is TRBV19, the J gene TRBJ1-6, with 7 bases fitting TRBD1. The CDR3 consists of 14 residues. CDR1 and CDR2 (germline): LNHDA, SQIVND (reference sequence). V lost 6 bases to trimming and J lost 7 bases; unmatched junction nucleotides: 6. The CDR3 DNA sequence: TGTGCCAGTAGGCCCCCGGGACAGAATTCACCCCTCCACTTT. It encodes CASRPPGQNSPLHF.

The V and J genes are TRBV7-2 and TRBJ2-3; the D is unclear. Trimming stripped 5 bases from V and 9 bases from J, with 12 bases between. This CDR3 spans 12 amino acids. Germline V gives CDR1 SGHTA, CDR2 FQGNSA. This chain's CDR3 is CASSPPGTTQYF. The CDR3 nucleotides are TGTGCCAGCAGCCCCCCAGGTACGACGCAGTATTTT.